Described below is a single TCR beta chain sequence and its context. It lacks a known antigen. The input lacks base qualities; no much larger clone sits a single base away. This record belongs to a study of control samples from healthy donors and cancer patients (dated by TCRdb to 2020 to 2021). The method behind the library was the immunoSEQ multiplex PCR assay. TCRdb re-hosts the immuneACCESS table, in-frame sequences only. Its copies lack some clones; in the studies checked, an unresolved V gene accounts for under half of them, and the cause for the rest is not known. Recorded for this sample are under 150,000 clones; more than 85% of them occurred a single time. The top ten clones comprise 2% to 3% of the sample. The clonotype comes from a young man in good health. The sequenced sample consisted of blood.

The nucleotide sequence reads TGTGCCAGCAGCTTGGCGACCCCCGGAAACACCATATATTTT. Its product reads: CASSLATPGNTIYF. The chain employs TRBV7-2 and TRBJ1-3; the D gene lacks a confident call. The CDR3 runs 14 residues from the cysteine to the phenylalanine. The DNA shown is the 42-base CDR3, in frame from base 1. CDR1 and CDR2 (SGHTA, FQGNSA) derive from the germline V gene. V is reduced by 3 bases and J by 4 bases, leaving a spacing of 10 bases between them. With the rest looked up from the reference TRBV7-2 and TRBJ1-3 genes rather than sequenced, the full variable domain is GAGVSQSPSNKVTEKGKDVELRCDPISGHTALYWYRQSLGQGLEFLIYFQGNSAPDKSGLPSDRFSAERTGGSVSTLTIQRTQQEDSAVYLCASSLATPGNTIYFGEGSWLTVV.